This T cell receptor beta chain was observed in a study of cytomegalovirus exposure and HLA in healthy donors. Study-wide results and caveats: A later analysis found that most CMV-associated TCR beta chains appeared HLA-restricted. A later analysis showed that HLA-associated TCR beta chains had undergone more clonal expansion than equally common others.

Amplification used 60 Vbeta primers and 13 Jbeta primers. Method: immunoSEQ multiplex PCR; TCRdb's copy keeps in-frame clones and lacks some. The sample records under 100,000 clones, 60% to 80% being singletons. In regard to this clone: The target antigen is unknown.

CDR1 SGHDT and CDR2 YYEEEE come from the germline V gene. V shed 4 bases, J shed 1 base, and the junction held 11 bases outside the gene matches. CDR3 size: 17 residues. The receptor's source is a man aged 45 to 65 in good health and CMV-seronegative. The gene calls are TRBV5-6 and TRBJ2-5, with 9 bases that match TRBD2. The sample was PBMCs. CDR3 sequence reads: CASSGAALSGGQETQYF. The CDR3 DNA follows: TGTGCCAGCAGCGGGGCGGCCCTTAGCGGGGGCCAAGAGACCCAGTACTTC.